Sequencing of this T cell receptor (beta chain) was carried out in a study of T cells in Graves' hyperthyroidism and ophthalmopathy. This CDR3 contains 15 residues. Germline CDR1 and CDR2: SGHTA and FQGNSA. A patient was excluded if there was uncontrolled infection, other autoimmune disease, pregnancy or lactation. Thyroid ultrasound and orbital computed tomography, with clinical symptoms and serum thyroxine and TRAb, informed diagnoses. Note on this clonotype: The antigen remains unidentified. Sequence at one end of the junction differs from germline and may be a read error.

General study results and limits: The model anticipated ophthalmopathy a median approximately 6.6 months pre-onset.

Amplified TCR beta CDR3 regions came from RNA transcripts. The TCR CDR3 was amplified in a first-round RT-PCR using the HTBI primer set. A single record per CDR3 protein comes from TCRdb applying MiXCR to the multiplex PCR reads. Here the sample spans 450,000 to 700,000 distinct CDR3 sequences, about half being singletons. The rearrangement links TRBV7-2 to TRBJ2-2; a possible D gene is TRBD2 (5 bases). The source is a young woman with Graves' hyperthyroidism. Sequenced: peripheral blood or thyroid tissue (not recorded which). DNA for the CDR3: TGTGTCAGCAGCTTAAAACTAGTGGTGGCCGGGGAGCTGTTTTTT. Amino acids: CVSSLKLVVAGELFF.